Sequencing of this T cell receptor beta chain was carried out in a study of T cells after yellow fever vaccination. As TCR cDNA was made by 5'RACE template switching, a universal primer site and UMIs were added. In TCRdb, the 5' RACE reads were re-called with MiXCR into one record per CDR3 protein. The sample yields a few hundred thousand distinct CDR3 sequences, approximately 8% seen once. Details on this clonotype: Its antigen is not identified.

Looked up from germline, CDR1 is MGHRA and CDR2 is YSYEKL. This CDR3 has 15 residues. V lost 1 base, J lost 5 bases, and 4 bases stayed unmatched. Findings and caveats of the study: Abundant clonotypes (contaminants from the bulk population) could be present in FACS-sorted repertoires. Among primary-vaccination clones, most reappeared after the booster, at approximately 97% for CD4 and 88% for CD8.

The TCR comes from a man between 18 and 29 years old who received the YFV17D yellow fever vaccine. The J gene is TRBJ2-2, the V gene TRBV4-1; 7 bases are shared with TRBD1. The sample consisted of PBMCs, taken more than 35 days after the first yellow fever vaccination. CDR3 protein: CASSQARGRTGELFF. CDR3 in DNA: TGCGCCAGCAGCCAAGCGAGGGGGCGAACCGGGGAGCTGTTTTTT.